This is a list of T cell receptor beta chains from one sample in a study of T cells in Graves' hyperthyroidism and ophthalmopathy. MiXCR, run by TCRdb on the multiplex PCR reads, gives a single entry per CDR3 protein. Among approximately 600,000 distinct CDR3 sequences listed, approximately 15% were seen once. Specimen: blood. These receptors were obtained from a woman younger than 45 with Graves' hyperthyroidism that later progressed to Graves' ophthalmopathy. The CDR3 runs from the conserved cysteine through the conserved F or W. D genes are given only for firm matches. Expanded clones get a size class; other rows say once, few or many, or leave the size out.

J gene,D gene,V gene,clone size,CDR3 protein,CDR3 DNA
TRBJ1-2,TRBD1,TRBV28,many,CASSWTGNGYTF,TGTGCCAGCAGTTGGACAGGGAATGGCTACACCTTC
TRBJ1-1,TRBD1,TRBV29-1,many,CSVGGGANTEAFF,TGCAGCGTTGGAGGGGGCGCGAACACTGAAGCTTTCTTT
TRBJ1-1,NA,TRBV11-1,few,CASPSGGVTEAFF,TGTGCCAGCCCCTCGGGGGGCGTCACTGAAGCTTTCTTT
TRBJ1-1,NA,TRBV4-1,NA,CASSYRRGQNTEAFF,TGCGCCAGCAGCTATCGCCGGGGGCAGAACACTGAAGCTTTCTTT
TRBJ1-2,NA,TRBV7-8,NA,CASSLGGQGFGYGYTF,TGTGCCAGCAGCTTAGGCGGGCAGGGGTTCGGCTATGGCTACACCTTC
TRBJ2-7,TRBD2,TRBV14,many,CASSPLLGGRSDEQYF,TGTGCCAGCAGCCCACTATTGGGCGGGAGGAGCGACGAGCAGTACTTC
TRBJ2-1,NA,TRBV6-2/TRBV6-3,many,CASSYPNEQFF,TGTGCCAGCAGTTACCCCAATGAGCAGTTCTTC
TRBJ1-1,NA,TRBV20-1,many,CSARGQGNRFVAFF,TGCAGTGCTAGAGGGCAGGGGAATCGCTTTGTTGCTTTCTTT
TRBJ1-5,NA,TRBV12-3/TRBV12-4,many,CASKREQGRNQPQHF,TGTGCCAGCAAGCGGGAGCAAGGTAGAAATCAGCCCCAGCATTTT
TRBJ1-2,NA,TRBV28,NA,CASSHAGQAGGYTF,TGTGCCAGCAGTCACGCGGGACAAGCTGGGGGCTACACCTTC
TRBJ2-1,NA,TRBV28,many,CASSFTGRMGIPRQYNEQFF,TGTGCCAGCAGCTTCACCGGTCGGATGGGGATTCCCCGCCAATACAATGAGCAGTTCTTC
TRBJ2-1,TRBD1,TRBV2,NA,CASTRTGLENEQFF,TGTGCCAGCACCAGGACAGGGTTGGAGAATGAGCAGTTCTTC
TRBJ1-1,NA,TRBV19,many,CASSNGQLNTEAFF,TGTGCCAGTAGTAATGGACAGTTGAACACTGAAGCTTTCTTT
TRBJ2-3,TRBD2,TRBV11-2,many,CASSGLAMADTQYF,TGTGCCAGCAGCGGACTAGCGATGGCAGATACGCAGTATTTT
TRBJ1-1,NA,TRBV11-2,many,CASSLAAGWNPEAFF,TGTGCCAGCAGCTTAGCGGCAGGGTGGAACCCTGAAGCTTTCTTT
TRBJ2-2,NA,TRBV5-8,few,CASSSYRAGELFF,TGTGCCAGCAGCTCCTACAGGGCCGGGGAGCTGTTTTTT
TRBJ2-7,TRBD1,TRBV19,many,CASSLIPGQGMDEQYF,TGTGCCAGTAGTCTGATACCGGGACAGGGAATGGACGAGCAGTACTTC
TRBJ2-7,NA,TRBV2,NA,CASSEWGRYEQYF,TGTGCCAGCAGTGAGTGGGGACGGTACGAGCAGTACTTC
TRBJ2-2,NA,TRBV20-1,few,CSASPGPGELFF,TGCAGTGCTAGCCCGGGCCCCGGGGAGCTGTTTTTT
TRBJ1-3,NA,TRBV7-9,many,CASSLSRVSGNTIYF,TGTGCCAGCAGCCTATCCAGGGTCTCTGGAAACACCATATATTTT
TRBJ2-5,NA,TRBV15,few,CATKGRLQETQYF,TGTGCCACGAAGGGACGTCTCCAAGAGACCCAGTACTTC
TRBJ2-1,NA,TRBV27,few,CASSLGRTMWFF,TGTGCCAGCAGTTTAGGCAGGACTATGTGGTTCTTC
TRBJ2-7,NA,TRBV5-7,NA,CASSFEGQIRDEQYF,TGTGCCAGCAGCTTCGAGGGACAAATTAGGGACGAGCAGTACTTC